The clone carrying this TCR beta chain was counted a single time. This sample was included in a study of T cell changes during pregnancy in multiple sclerosis. Repertoires were generated with immunoSEQ multiplex PCR, while TCRdb's copy carries only in-frame clones and drops some. The data show under 75,000 clones, roughly 92% seen once. The receptor's source is a female donor in good health, enrolled as a control in a pregnancy study. The starting material was peripheral blood, obtained in the third trimester of pregnancy.

The CDR3 nucleotides read TGTGCCAGCAGGGGTGTAGCGGGGACTGAGCAGTTCTTC. Translation: CASRGVAGTEQFF. The J gene is TRBJ2-1, the V gene TRBV2; 8 nucleotides match TRBD2. CDR1 is SNHLY and CDR2 is FYNNEI in the germline V gene. The trim removed 6 bases at V and 9 bases at J, leaving 7 bases unmatched. The CDR3 is made up of 13 amino acids. Full variable domain (outside the CDR3, taken from reference TRBV2 and TRBJ2-1): EPEVTQTPSHQVTQMGQEVILRCVPISNHLYFYWYRQILGQKVEFLVSFYNNEISEKSEIFDDQFSVERPDGSNFTLKIRSTKLEDSAMYFCASRGVAGTEQFFGPGTRLTVL.